A selection of T cell receptor beta chains follows, all from one sample in a study of vaccination effects on CD4 cells after COVID-19. Antigens of these TCRs are unknown. Measured with immunoSEQ multiplex PCR; TCRdb has only the in-frame clones, and not every one. The sample includes approximately 30,000 clones, around 79% of them seen just once. Sample: CD4+ T cells from PBMCs cultured without peptide, taken after COVID-19 vaccination. These receptor sequences come from a human donor who had a prior SARS-CoV-2 infection. CDR3s leave out the opening cysteine and the closing phenylalanine or tryptophan. Each record gives: V gene, CDR3 length, CDR3 protein.

V gene: TRBV11-2
CDR3 length: 14
CDR3 protein: ASSLDPGQVVAEAF

V gene: TRBV6-5
CDR3 length: 11
CDR3 protein: ASRPQVTRGYT

V gene: TRBV15
CDR3 length: 14
CDR3 protein: ATSRDQGAGTDTQY

V gene: TRBV27
CDR3 length: 15
CDR3 protein: ASSLRGRGQYNSPLH

V gene: TRBV7-3
CDR3 length: 11
CDR3 protein: ASSLSGPETQY

V gene: TRBV19
CDR3 length: 13
CDR3 protein: ASSISSGTSYEQY

V gene: TRBV7-9
CDR3 length: 14
CDR3 protein: ASSAFGRGDTDTQY

V gene: TRBV7-3
CDR3 length: 11
CDR3 protein: ASSLGLYYEQY

V gene: TRBV28
CDR3 length: 12
CDR3 protein: ASRTGGRVYGYT

V gene: TRBV4-2
CDR3 length: 14
CDR3 protein: ASSQDPGGRLGELF

V gene: TRBV5-1
CDR3 length: 13
CDR3 protein: ASSLALATYNEQF

V gene: TRBV2
CDR3 length: 13
CDR3 protein: ASSETPYNVGTQY

V gene: TRBV9
CDR3 length: 12
CDR3 protein: ASSGEGSNYGYT

V gene: TRBV6-5
CDR3 length: 12
CDR3 protein: ASRTAGVRGGYT

V gene: TRBV18
CDR3 length: 13
CDR3 protein: ASSPPSTGSYGYT

V gene: TRBV18
CDR3 length: 13
CDR3 protein: ASSPQNRLSYGYT

V gene: TRBV27
CDR3 length: 12
CDR3 protein: ASSLSGRGYEQY

V gene: TRBV7-9
CDR3 length: 14
CDR3 protein: ASSFRLAGAQETQY

V gene: TRBV19
CDR3 length: 10
CDR3 protein: ASSIGRATQY

V gene: TRBV20-1
CDR3 length: 11
CDR3 protein: SASKVQPLRYT

V gene: TRBV11-2
CDR3 length: 11
CDR3 protein: ASSPGGGTEAF

V gene: TRBV4-3
CDR3 length: 14
CDR3 protein: ASSQDWSGKGNTIY

V gene: TRBV5-4
CDR3 length: 14
CDR3 protein: ASSLDPVGGVNEQF

V gene: TRBV5-6
CDR3 length: 13
CDR3 protein: ASSFVKGEDYEQY

V gene: TRBV29-1
CDR3 length: 14
CDR3 protein: SVEGQGGATNEKLF

V gene: TRBV6-4
CDR3 length: 14
CDR3 protein: ASSEEGLGYTDTQY

V gene: TRBV7-3
CDR3 length: 12
CDR3 protein: ASSLDGYFYEQY